This T cell receptor (beta chain) derives from a study of T cells in Graves' hyperthyroidism and ophthalmopathy. Study conclusions and caveats: A 13 V-J model separated ophthalmopathy from stable hyperthyroidism.

Hyperthyroidism was newly diagnosed in patients aged 18 to 65 (duration under 2 months). Exclusion criteria comprised uncontrolled infection, other autoimmune disease, pregnancy or lactation. This CDR3 spans 12 amino acids. Germline loops: CDR1 DFQATT, CDR2 SNEGSKA (reference sequence). Trimming stripped 5 bases from V and 9 bases from J, with 14 bases between. This clonotype was recorded at least ten times. As yet, its antigen is unknown. Authors of the study amplified TCR beta CDR3 regions from RNA transcripts. An initial round of RT-PCR targeting the TCR CDR3 relied on the HTBI primer set. Each CDR3 protein gets one entry after TCRdb re-called the multiplex PCR reads with MiXCR. The table shows 250,000 to 300,000 distinct CDR3 sequences, with roughly 13% occurring only once.

The sequenced sample consisted of blood. The chain recombines TRBV20-1 with TRBJ2-1; D gene uncertain. The origin of this receptor is a woman in her thirties or forties with Graves' hyperthyroidism. The CDR3 DNA reads TGCAGTGCTGTCGAAGGCCTGGGTGAGCAGTTCTTC. It translates to CSAVEGLGEQFF.